This TCR beta chain was recovered during a study of metastatic and nonmetastatic thyroid tumors. Whole-study findings and limits: TCR beta diversity was reportedly significantly higher in malignant thyroid tumors than benign nodules, in blood and tumor.

All patients reached thyroid surgery having received no treatment beforehand. A note on this clone: Its specificity is unknown. This is likely a read error, given that the CDR3 carries no conserved phenylalanine or tryptophan at its end.

TCRdb reanalyzed the PCR reads via MiXCR. The table has around 8,000 clones, 20% to 30% seen once. The CDR3 consists of 16 residues. The germline gives CDR1 MRHNA, CDR2 SNTAGT. Trimming cost V 7 bases and J 0 bases, with 15 bases left between them. The chain carries TRBV6-4 and TRBJ2-2; D gene ambiguous. Input material: tumor tissue. The clonotype comes from a female donor with papillary thyroid cancer or a benign thyroid nodule (not recorded which). Some clones in this sample may be carry-over from other donors' samples. Here the CDR3 DNA reads TGTGCCAGCACCCCCCTATCCGGTCCGAACACCGGGGAGCTGTTTTCT. It translates to CASTPLSGPNTGELFS.